Here is one T cell receptor beta chain with its context. This entry belongs to a study of patients and donors after allogeneic stem cell transplantation. Trimming took 2 bases from V and 5 from J, leaving 19 bases between them. CDR1 and CDR2 from the germline V gene are SEHNR and FQNEAQ (reference sequence). The CDR3 totals 16 residues. TCRdb passed the RT-PCR reads through MiXCR, listing each CDR3 protein once. The profile shows over 400,000 distinct CDR3 sequences, roughly 17% of them singletons. Material for sequencing was blood, either unsorted or a sorted T cell fraction (not recorded which). This sequence joins TRBV7-9 and TRBJ2-7; D might be TRBD2 (7 bases). The sequence was collected from a human donor who was either an allogeneic HSCT recipient or a stem cell or donor lymphocyte infusion donor (not recorded which). It is not recorded whose cells these are; they may come from a transplant donor. CDR3 DNA: TGTGCCAGCAGCTTAAAGGGGGGGATAAGGCTACACGAGCAGTACTTC. Translating it yields CASSLKGGIRLHEQYF.